The 25 T cell receptor delta chains below were found in one sample sequenced in a study of Vδ1+ human thymocytes. No antigen has been identified for these receptors. Study outcomes and limitations: Highly polyclonal TRG and TRD repertoires with Gaussian CDR3 length distributions appeared in thymus.

Extracted RNA was reverse transcribed into cDNA. Pooled V-gene forward primers with one constant-region reverse primer generated the CDR3 amplicons by multiplex PCR. TCRdb re-called the multiplex PCR reads through CATT. The repertoire consists of over 65,000 delta-chain clones, with 30% to 40% occurring once and the leading ten covering over 0.2%. Source material: Vdelta1+ gamma-delta thymocytes from the thymus. The subset here: FACS-sorted CD3+ TCRalphabeta- TCRVdelta1+ TCRVdelta2- thymocytes. The receptor set was obtained from a boy younger than two who had congenital heart surgery.

The V gene is TRDV2, the J gene TRDJ1, with 12 nucleotides matching TRDD3. Germline V CDR1 and CDR2: GEAIGNYY, EKD. The CDR3 spans 16 residues. V was pared by 4 bases and J by 1 base, with 6 bases of the junction left unmatched. For the CDR3, the DNA is TGTGCCTGTGAAACATTACTGGGGGATACCACCGATAAACTCATCTTT. It codes for CACETLLGDTTDKLIF.

The chain employs TRDV1 and TRDJ1; 10 bases fit TRDD3. CDR1 and CDR2 from the germline V gene are TSWWSYY and QGS. This CDR3 region has 17 residues. The V segment lost 2 bases and the J segment 8 bases; nucleotides outside the gene matches: 14. CDR3 coding DNA: TGTGCTCTTGGGGAATTGGGGGATACAGGTCACACATGGAAACTCATCTTT. Its translation is CALGELGDTGHTWKLIF.

The chain uses TRDV1 and TRDJ1; a possible D gene is TRDD2 (7 bases). This CDR3 has 28 residues. V was clipped by 0 bases and J by 0 bases, with 47 bases between them. Germline values: CDR1 TSWWSYY, CDR2 QGS. For the CDR3, the DNA is TGTGCTCTTGGGGAACTGTATTTAATGGGTTCCTACGCTAAGGAGGTGATACGCCGAAAACCGTACACCGATAAACTCATCTTT. The encoded protein is CALGELYLMGSYAKEVIRRKPYTDKLIF.

The V call is TRDV1, the J call TRDJ1; TRDD3 matches 12 bases. V gave up 0 bases and J gave up 1 base; unmatched junction bases: 27. The CDR3 extends over 25 amino acids. Germline V CDR1 and CDR2: TSWWSYY, QGS. CDR3 amino acids: CALGELPPSAHYWGILVTGTDKLIF. The DNA for the CDR3 is TGTGCTCTTGGGGAACTGCCGCCTTCCGCCCATTACTGGGGGATACTCGTTACGGGCACCGATAAACTCATCTTT.

The chain combines TRDV2 with TRDJ1, with 9 bases fitting TRDD3. The CDR3 totals 17 residues. V was clipped by 0 bases and J by 0 bases; unmatched bases: 7. The germline gives CDR1 GEAIGNYY, CDR2 EKD. CDR3 sequence: CACDTAGGLVYTDKLIF. CDR3 nucleotide sequence: TGTGCCTGTGACACCGCTGGGGGATTGGTGTACACCGATAAACTCATCTTT.

This clone was recorded a few times. The V gene is TRDV1, the J gene TRDJ1; 13 bases line up with TRDD3. Germline CDR1 and CDR2: TSWWSYY and QGS. The CDR3 extends over 21 amino acids. J was trimmed by 7 bases and V by 5 bases; bases with no gene match: 25. CDR3 amino acids: CALGSPPSFTPTGGYVGKLIF. The CDR3 DNA reads TGTGCTCTTGGGTCTCCGCCTTCCTTCACCCCGACTGGGGGATACGTCGGTAAACTCATCTTT.

The chain recombines TRDV1 with TRDJ1; D possibly corresponds to TRDD2 (6 bases). The CDR3 consists of 19 residues. The germline V and J ends were trimmed by 0 bases and 0 bases, with 20 bases remaining between them. The V gene's germline CDR1 is TSWWSYY and CDR2 QGS. CDR3: CALGELRLPPTPYTDKLIF. CDR3 nucleotides: TGTGCTCTTGGGGAACTCCGTCTCCCTCCTACGCCGTACACCGATAAACTCATCTTT.

The chain joins TRDV1 to TRDJ1; D could derive from TRDD2 or TRDD3 (5 bases each). Looked up from germline, CDR1 is TSWWSYY and CDR2 is QGS. Trimming left V 1 base short and J 0 bases short, with 33 bases between. The CDR3 extends over 23 amino acids. The CDR3 DNA is TGTGCTCTTGGGGAACGGAAGGCCCTACACTCCGGGGGTCCTCCCTTGTACACCGATAAACTCATCTTT. Translation gives CALGERKALHSGGPPLYTDKLIF.

The V call is TRDV1, the J call TRDJ1; 8 bases align to TRDD3. CDR1 and CDR2 (germline): TSWWSYY, QGS. The CDR3 consists of 20 residues. V lost 2 bases and J lost 0; bases outside the gene matches: 17. In nucleotides, the CDR3 is TGTGCTCTTGGGGAAACCCCTTCCCGGACCTGGGGGAGCCACACCGATAAACTCATCTTT. Protein product: CALGETPSRTWGSHTDKLIF.

The rearrangement joins TRDV1 to TRDJ1, with D uncertain. Germline V gene sequence: CDR1 TSWWSYY, CDR2 QGS. This CDR3 comprises 18 residues. Trimming removed 0 bases from V and 5 bases from J, with 22 bases in between. The CDR3 is CALGELVVDEKYRDKLIF. The CDR3 DNA reads as TGTGCTCTTGGGGAACTAGTAGTCGACGAAAAGTACAGGGATAAACTCATCTTT.

This clone was detected only a few times. The chain carries TRDV1 and TRDJ1; 10 nucleotides line up with TRDD3. The junction had 13 bases not matched to a gene; V was cut back by 4 bases and J by 8 bases. Looked up from germline, CDR1 is TSWWSYY and CDR2 is QGS. The CDR3 spans 16 residues. The CDR3 DNA reads as TGTGCTCTTGGGGGACTATCCTCATGGGGGATACAAAAACTCATCTTT. This encodes CALGGLSSWGIQKLIF.

The chain couples TRDV2 to TRDJ1, with TRDD3 matching 9 bases. The germline V gene encodes CDR1 GEAIGNYY and CDR2 EKD. Trimming cost V 6 bases and J 7 bases; bases outside gene matches: 8. The CDR3 has 13 residues. The CDR3 reads CACRLGESSKLIF. DNA for the CDR3: TGTGCCTGTAGACTGGGGGAGTCATCTAAACTCATCTTT.

Regarding this clone: This sample includes further DNA sequences coding for the same CDR3. The rearrangement uses TRDV1 and TRDJ1, with 10 nucleotides matching TRDD3. This CDR3 is built from 20 residues. Germline assignment: CDR1 TSWWSYY and CDR2 QGS. After removal of 2 bases from V and 0 bases from J, the junction contained 15 bases not matched to a gene. CDR3 sequence: CALGEVALPRTGGYTDKLIF. CDR3 coding DNA: TGTGCTCTTGGGGAAGTCGCCCTCCCCCGTACTGGGGGATACACCGATAAACTCATCTTT.

This clone was detected a few times. V is TRDV1 and J is TRDJ1; TRDD3 agrees at 9 bases. Germline loops: CDR1 TSWWSYY, CDR2 QGS. The CDR3 totals 22 residues. V was pared by 9 bases and J by 0 bases, with 29 bases of the junction left unmatched. The CDR3 loop reads CALRPTTCTGGPDGEYTDKLIF. Here the CDR3 DNA reads TGTGCTCTGCGGCCTACGACCTGTACTGGGGGACCTGACGGGGAGTACACCGATAAACTCATCTTT.

In its sample, this clone was seen a few times. The chain couples TRDV1 to TRDJ1; 13 positions match TRDD3. The germline V gene encodes CDR1 TSWWSYY and CDR2 QGS. The CDR3 covers 22 residues. The V gene end was trimmed by 2 bases and the J gene end by 2 bases; junction bases not matched to a gene: 20. The CDR3 sequence: CALGEKDHPSQTGGYGTDKLIF. The CDR3 DNA is TGTGCTCTTGGGGAAAAAGACCATCCCAGCCAGACTGGGGGATACGGGACCGATAAACTCATCTTT.

This clone showed up many times. The V and J genes are TRDV2 and TRDJ1; 9 positions match TRDD3. V lost 3 bases, J lost 0 bases, and 10 bases stayed unmatched. This CDR3 is built from 17 residues. Germline CDR1 and CDR2: GEAIGNYY and EKD. The CDR3, as DNA: TGTGCCTGTGACTTACTGGGGGACAATACGTACACCGATAAACTCATCTTT. Translated: CACDLLGDNTYTDKLIF.

This clone appeared a few times. V and J are TRDV1 and TRDJ1, with 8 bases matching TRDD3. CDR1 is TSWWSYY, CDR2 QGS, per germline. With V trimmed by 2 bases and J by 0 bases, 23 bases remained unmatched. This CDR3 is 22 amino acids long. The CDR3 spells CALGELRCGDWGRGEYTDKLIF. In DNA form, the CDR3 reads TGTGCTCTTGGGGAATTACGTTGTGGAGACTGGGGGCGGGGAGAGTACACCGATAAACTCATCTTT.

Worth noting for this clone: The same CDR3 can be traced to other DNA sequences in this sample. The chain links TRDV1 to TRDJ1, with 11 bases fitting TRDD3. V lost 3 bases, J lost 7 bases, and 16 bases stayed unmatched. The CDR3 length is 18 residues. CDR1 and CDR2 from the germline V gene are TSWWSYY and QGS. The CDR3 DNA reads TGTGCTCTTGGGGAGCCCATACTGGGGGATAGAATTGGTGCTAAACTCATCTTT. Amino acids: CALGEPILGDRIGAKLIF.

The rearrangement joins TRDV1 to TRDJ1; 9 bases are shared with TRDD3. The CDR3 is 19 amino acids. CDR1 and CDR2 (germline): TSWWSYY, QGS. The trim removed 0 bases at V and 1 base at J, leaving 12 bases unmatched. In nucleotides, the CDR3 is TGTGCTCTTGGGGAACTACCGACTACTGGGGGACCCCTCACCGATAAACTCATCTTT. Protein product: CALGELPTTGGPLTDKLIF.

This clone was picked up a small number of times. The chain is built from TRDV1 and TRDJ1; weak D call: TRDD3 (5 bases). V lost 0 bases to trimming and J lost 0 bases, with 20 bases between them. Germline V gene sequence: CDR1 TSWWSYY, CDR2 QGS. The CDR3 loop spans 19 amino acids. CDR3 residues: CALGELHPNWYSYTDKLIF. In DNA, the CDR3 is TGTGCTCTTGGGGAACTGCACCCCAACTGGTACTCGTACACCGATAAACTCATCTTT.

This chain joins TRDV1 and TRDJ1; 10 bases are a match to TRDD3. V was pared by 0 bases and J by 7 bases, with 26 bases of the junction left unmatched. The CDR3 runs to 22 residues. Looked up from germline, CDR1 is TSWWSYY and CDR2 is QGS. CDR3: CALGELPPTGKLGDPEGCKLIF. The CDR3 nucleotides read TGTGCTCTTGGGGAACTCCCCCCTACGGGAAAACTGGGGGATCCCGAGGGCTGTAAACTCATCTTT.

The chain employs TRDV1 and TRDJ1, with 7 bases lining up with TRDD3. The J segment lost 4 bases and the V segment lost 1 base, leaving 18 bases of the junction unmatched. This CDR3 has 19 amino acids. Germline V lookup: CDR1 TSWWSYY, CDR2 QGS. CDR3 protein: CALGEPLLLRGIPRDKLIF. CDR3 in DNA: TGTGCTCTTGGGGAACCCCTCCTTTTGAGGGGGATCCCCCGCGATAAACTCATCTTT.

In its sample, this clone was seen once. The identical CDR3 is also encoded by other nucleotide sequences in the sample. This chain uses TRDV1 with TRDJ1; D may correspond to TRDD2 or TRDD3 (9 bases each). CDR1 is TSWWSYY and CDR2 is QGS in the germline V gene. The CDR3 length is 20 residues. The ends were cut back, 1 base at V and 1 base at J, with 25 bases in the middle. CDR3 region: CALGEPPSYFWGIVTDKLIF. The CDR3 coding sequence is TGTGCTCTTGGGGAACCCCCTTCCTACTTCTGGGGGATTGTCACCGATAAACTCATCTTT.

The chain recombines TRDV1 with TRDJ1, with 7 bases fitting TRDD2. Germline lookup yields CDR1 TSWWSYY and CDR2 QGS. The CDR3 extends over 21 amino acids. V lost 0 bases and J lost 0; bases outside the gene matches: 19. The CDR3: CALGELFLTGPTSGYTDKLIF. The CDR3 bases are TGTGCTCTTGGGGAACTCTTCCTAACAGGTCCTACGTCGGGGTACACCGATAAACTCATCTTT.

Note on this clone: The same CDR3 also results from other DNA sequences found in this sample. The chain joins TRDV1 to TRDJ1, with 11 bases fitting TRDD3. This CDR3 comprises 19 residues. The V gene end was trimmed by 4 bases and the J gene end by 0 bases; junction bases not matched to a gene: 13. Germline V gene lookup returns CDR1 TSWWSYY and CDR2 QGS. DNA for the CDR3: TGTGCTCTTGGGGGCTTTTCTGGGGGATACCCCCCGTACACCGATAAACTCATCTTT. It yields the protein CALGGFSGGYPPYTDKLIF.